This T cell receptor beta chain was identified during a study of shared clonotypes between healthy human individuals. V dropped 0 bases and J dropped 1 base, with 12 bases sitting between them. The CDR3 is made up of 16 amino acids. In germline, CDR1 is LNHDA, CDR2 SQIVND (reference sequence). Findings and caveats of the study: The generation probabilities recorded for non-shared clonotypes fell below those of clonotypes shared by all four donors.

Turning to this clone: What it recognizes is unknown.

Terminally differentiated effector memory CD45RA+ cells were excluded by CCR7 positive selection of CD45RO-negative cells. Method: immunoSEQ multiplex PCR; TCRdb's copy keeps in-frame clones and lacks some. Among about 600,000 clones listed, over 95% were seen once. This receptor was taken from a woman aged 25 to 39 in good health. The rearrangement uses TRBV19 and TRBJ1-1, with D possibly being TRBD1 (5 bases). Specimen: naive CD8+ T cells sorted from blood. CDR3: CASSIDLETANTEAFF. In DNA form, the CDR3 reads TGTGCCAGTAGTATAGATCTCGAGACAGCGAACACTGAAGCTTTCTTT.